The clone carrying this T cell receptor (beta chain) was counted at least ten times. The data were obtained in a study of prognosis after radiotherapy for stage I lung cancer. Germline V gene data show CDR1 as LNHDA and CDR2 as SQIVND (reference sequence). The CDR3 extends over 13 amino acids. The germline V and J ends were trimmed by 6 bases and 6 bases, with 13 bases remaining between them. Genomic DNA served as the source from which two-round multiplex PCR generated TCR beta CDR3 amplicons. Individual primers that were specific to each TRBV and TRBJ gene served in first-round PCR. One entry per CDR3 protein results from TCRdb running MiXCR on the multiplex PCR reads. The table records about 18,000 distinct CDR3 sequences, approximately 25% of them present only once.

The rearrangement uses TRBV19 and TRBJ2-3; D perhaps matches TRBD2 (5 bases). Material: PBMCs, obtained before or after stereotactic body radiation therapy (not recorded which). The receptor was derived from a donor over 45 with non-small cell lung cancer. For the CDR3, the DNA is TGTGCCAGTAGGGACTGGGAAGAGGATACGCAGTATTTT. Translating it yields CASRDWEEDTQYF.